The 15 T cell receptor beta chains listed next were all sequenced from one sample in a study of T cell repertoires in cytomegalovirus infection. MiXCR, applied by TCRdb to the reads, yields one record per CDR3 protein. The sample carries about 260,000 distinct CDR3 sequences, approximately 15% recorded once. Sequenced material: PBMCs. The origin of the receptors is a human donor in good health (CMV status not recorded). Some clones in this sample may be carry-over from other donors' samples.

This clonotype was detected many times. The chain is built from TRBV7-3 and TRBJ2-5; D might be TRBD2 (7 bases). Trimming stripped 2 bases from V and 4 bases from J, with 26 bases between. Germline lookup yields CDR1 SGHTA and CDR2 FQGTGA. The CDR3 runs 19 residues. DNA for the CDR3: TGTGCCAGCAGCTTACGGCCCTCGTGGGGGGGCCCGCCAGGAGAGACCCAGTACTTC. It is translated as CASSLRPSWGGPPGETQYF.

This chain links TRBV6-6 with TRBJ1-5; 10 bases line up with TRBD1. Trimming took 4 bases from V and 0 from J; bases not matched to a gene: 6. Germline V gene lookup returns CDR1 MNHNY and CDR2 SVGAGI (reference sequence). This CDR3 comprises 17 residues. The CDR3 nucleotides are TGTGCCAGCAGTTCCCTGACAGGGGGCTATAGCAATCAGCCCCAGCATTTT. It specifies CASSSLTGGYSNQPQHF.

At least ten counts were recorded for this clonotype. The chain links TRBV6-5 to TRBJ2-1; 15 bases match TRBD2. Per germline, CDR1 MNHEY and CDR2 SVGAGI. This CDR3 has 18 amino acids. The V gene end was trimmed by 4 bases and the J gene end by 7 bases; junction bases not matched to a gene: 11. CDR3 sequence (DNA): TGTGCCAGCAGTTCTGGACTAGCGGGAGGGCCGGGTGTAAATGAGCAGTTCTTC. Its translation is CASSSGLAGGPGVNEQFF.

V and J are TRBV6-2 or TRBV6-3 and TRBJ2-4; D not certain. The CDR3 extends over 16 amino acids. Germline V CDR1 and CDR2: MNHEY, SVGEGT. Trimming took 9 bases from V and 7 from J, leaving 25 bases between them. The CDR3 protein is CASSENGPEWLNIQYF. The CDR3 coding sequence is TGTGCCAGTTCGGAGAATGGCCCGGAGTGGTTGAACATTCAGTACTTC.

This clonotype showed up many times. This chain connects TRBV7-2 to TRBJ2-7; D is unclear. Germline assignment: CDR1 SGHTA and CDR2 FQGNSA. V lost 2 bases to trimming and J lost 0 bases, with 5 bases between them. The CDR3 sequence is 13 residues long. This chain's CDR3 is CASSLNPSYEQYF. CDR3 coding DNA: TGTGCCAGCAGCTTAAACCCCTCCTACGAGCAGTACTTC.

This clonotype was observed a handful of times. The V call is TRBV2, the J call TRBJ2-1; TRBD1 or TRBD2 may be the D gene (5 bases each). Trimming pared 4 bases from V and 8 bases from J, leaving 18 bases between. CDR3 length: 15 amino acids. CDR1 is SNHLY, CDR2 FYNNEI, per germline. The CDR3 loop is CASSVPGRIGDEQFF. CDR3 sequence (DNA): TGTGCCAGCAGTGTCCCGGGACGGATAGGCGATGAGCAGTTCTTC.

This clonotype has at least ten counts. CDR3 sequence (DNA): TGTGCCAGTGGCCTGGGGAACCCCAATCAGCCCCAGCATTTT. This encodes CASGLGNPNQPQHF. This chain links TRBV2 with TRBJ1-5; D remains unclear. V dropped 9 bases and J dropped 3 bases, with 15 bases sitting between them. The CDR3 length is 14 residues. CDR1 is SNHLY and CDR2 is FYNNEI in the germline V gene.

This clonotype was recorded many times. This chain links TRBV28 with TRBJ1-1, with 7 bases that match TRBD1. The V and J ends lost 5 bases and 5 bases, in that order; junction bases with no gene match: 5. Per the germline V gene, CDR1 is MDHEN and CDR2 is SYDVKM. CDR3 length equals 13 residues. The CDR3 sequence: CASSTGAGTEAFF. The CDR3 DNA is TGTGCCAGCAGTACAGGGGCGGGGACTGAAGCTTTCTTT. Full variable domain (missing parts from reference TRBV28 and TRBJ1-1): DVKVTQSSRYLVKRTGEKVFLECVQDMDHENMFWYRQDPGLGLRLIYFSYDVKMKEKGDIPEGYSVSREKKERFSLILESASTNQTSMYLCASSTGAGTEAFFGQGTRLTVV.

This clonotype has just a few counts. The chain recombines TRBV19 with TRBJ1-1; 7 bases map to TRBD1. V was clipped by 7 bases and J by 4 bases; unmatched bases: 6. CDR3 length: 13 residues. Germline V lookup: CDR1 LNHDA, CDR2 SQIVND (reference sequence). The DNA of the CDR3 is TGTGCCAGTACCCAGACAGGGAGCACTGAAGCTTTCTTT. It specifies CASTQTGSTEAFF.

This clonotype was seen more than once but under ten times. V gene TRBV19 combines with J gene TRBJ1-5; D is unresolved. The CDR3 length is 14 residues. V gave up 8 bases and J gave up 5 bases, with 16 bases separating them. Germline CDR1 LNHDA, CDR2 SQIVND (reference sequence). The CDR3 DNA follows: TGTGCCAGTGTGAAGGGAGGATTGGATCAGCCCCAGCATTTT. It is translated as CASVKGGLDQPQHF.

This clonotype was seen only a few times. The chain combines TRBV19 with TRBJ2-5; no clear D. This CDR3 spans 13 amino acids. V dropped 1 base and J dropped 2 bases, with 5 bases sitting between them. Germline lookup yields CDR1 LNHDA and CDR2 SQIVND (reference sequence). The CDR3 sequence is CASSIGMQETQYF. In DNA, the CDR3 is TGTGCCAGTAGTATAGGAATGCAAGAGACCCAGTACTTC.

This clonotype was seen many times. DNA of the CDR3: TGTGCCACCAGTGACGCGACTAGTGAGGCCGGGGAGCTGTTTTTT. This gives the protein CATSDATSEAGELFF. This chain joins TRBV24-1 and TRBJ2-2, with D perhaps matching TRBD2 (6 bases). The CDR3 contains 15 residues. Germline CDR1 KGHDR, CDR2 SFDVKD. Trimming shortened V by 4 bases and J by 6 bases, and 14 bases separated the two germline ends.

This clonotype was counted at least ten times. V is TRBV11-2 and J is TRBJ2-4; D call uncertain. The CDR3 extends over 11 amino acids. Trimming took 2 bases from V and 8 from J, leaving 4 bases between them. Germline lookup yields CDR1 SGHAT and CDR2 FQNNGV. The CDR3 here is CASSLRDIQYF. The CDR3, as DNA: TGTGCCAGCAGCTTACGCGACATTCAGTACTTC.

About this clonotype itself: Possible read error: a much larger clone is one base away. V usage is TRBV7-9 and J usage is TRBJ1-5, with D maybe TRBD1 (5 bases). This CDR3 contains 13 residues. Germline CDR1 is SEHNR and CDR2 is FQNEAQ (reference sequence). CDR3 sequence: CAISLGREQPQHF. The CDR3 DNA sequence: TGTGCCATCAGCTTAGGCAGGGAGCAGCCCCAGCATTTT. Based on the CDR3 plus reference TRBV7-9 and TRBJ1-5, the full variable domain is DTGVSQNPRHKITKRGQNVTFRCDPISEHNRLYWYRQTLGQGPEFLTYFQNEAQLEKSRLLSDRFSAERPKGSFSTLEIQRTEQGDSAMYLCAISLGREQPQHFGDGTRLSIL.

The sample holds many counts of this clonotype. At one of its ends the junction is not consistent with the germline gene, which may arise from a read error. The CDR3 protein is CASSLAPAVSF. In nucleotides, the CDR3 is TGTGCCAGCAGCTTAGCGCCCGCTGTTAGTTTT. J is TRBJ1-1 and V is TRBV7-2; D not certain. The CDR3 is made up of 11 amino acids. Germline V gene data show CDR1 as SGHTA and CDR2 as FQGNSA.